The 21 T cell receptor beta chains in this list originate from one sample, sequenced in a study of T cells in Graves' hyperthyroidism and ophthalmopathy. RNA transcripts gave rise to amplified TCR beta CDR3 regions. When the TCR CDR3 underwent first-round RT-PCR, the HTBI primer set was used. Using its own MiXCR run on the multiplex PCR reads, TCRdb lists one record per CDR3 protein. The table lists about 600,000 distinct CDR3 sequences, more than 15% of them singletons. Sequenced sample: blood. These receptors all stem from a woman between 35 and 50 years old with Graves' ophthalmopathy.

V gene TRBV6-2 or TRBV6-3 combines with J gene TRBJ2-1, with 13 bases matching TRBD2. The germline gives CDR1 MNHEY, CDR2 SVGEGT. V shed 0 bases, J shed 6 bases, and the junction held 8 bases outside the gene matches. This CDR3 is 18 amino acids long. As DNA, the CDR3 is TGTGCCAGCAGTTACTCTACAACTAGCGGGAGGGCCCGCAATGAGCAGTTCTTC. Protein product: CASSYSTTSGRARNEQFF.

This clonotype was observed at least ten times. V gene TRBV5-1 combines with J gene TRBJ1-2; the D gene is possibly TRBD1 (5 bases). CDR3 size: 13 residues. V gave up 0 bases and J gave up 6 bases, with 9 bases separating them. In germline, CDR1 is SGHRS, CDR2 YFSETQ. The DNA for the CDR3 is TGCGCCAGCAGCTTGGGACAGCAGGATGGCTACACCTTC. Translation: CASSLGQQDGYTF.

There are a few counts of this clonotype. The rearrangement joins TRBV5-1 to TRBJ2-1; D not certain. Trimming removed 0 bases at V and 10 bases at J, with 8 bases between. Germline V gives CDR1 SGHRS, CDR2 YFSETQ. The length of the CDR3 is 12 residues. CDR3: CASSLVLHEQFF. The CDR3 DNA sequence: TGCGCCAGCAGCTTGGTCCTCCACGAGCAGTTCTTC.

Many counts were recorded for this clonotype. The chain is built from TRBV5-4 and TRBJ2-3; TRBD2 matches at 13 bases. The CDR3 has 16 amino acids. From germline, CDR1 is SGHNT and CDR2 YYREEE (reference sequence). J gave up 0 bases and V 3 bases, and 1 base lay outside the gene matches. The CDR3 DNA sequence: TGTGCCAGCAGCTGGACTAGCGGGGGTAGCACAGATACGCAGTATTTT. It yields the protein CASSWTSGGSTDTQYF.

The V gene is TRBV9, the J gene TRBJ2-5, with 7 nucleotides matching TRBD1. The V gene's germline CDR1 is SGDLS and CDR2 YYNGEE. Trimming took 1 base from V and 4 from J; bases not matched to a gene: 1. This CDR3 has 13 residues. The CDR3 loop is CASSVRTGETQYF. CDR3 nucleotide sequence: TGTGCCAGCAGCGTAAGGACAGGAGAGACCCAGTACTTC.

The genes are TRBV20-1 and TRBJ2-6; D might be TRBD1 or TRBD2, each matching 5 bases. CDR3 size: 15 residues. Germline-derived CDR1 and CDR2 are DFQATT and SNEGSKA (reference sequence). V lost 3 bases to trimming and J lost 4 bases, with 13 bases between them. CDR3 coding DNA: TGCAGTGCTAGGGCCGGGGCCCTCGGGGCCAACGTCCTGACTTTC. Translated, it gives CSARAGALGANVLTF.

This clonotype was counted at least ten times. The rearrangement uses TRBV2 and TRBJ1-1; the D gene is possibly TRBD1 (6 bases). With 7 bases removed from V and 1 base from J, the gap between germline ends came to 10 bases. Germline CDR1 is SNHLY and CDR2 is FYNNEI. The CDR3 totals 13 residues. CDR3 amino acids: CASTSGENTEAFF. CDR3 coding DNA: TGTGCCAGCACCTCAGGGGAGAACACTGAAGCTTTCTTT.

The chain recombines TRBV5-4 with TRBJ2-1, with 9 nucleotides matching TRBD1. The CDR3 totals 16 residues. The ends lost 0 bases at V and 4 bases at J; junction bases unmatched: 5. CDR1 is SGHNT and CDR2 is YYREEE in the germline V gene (reference sequence). CDR3 nucleotides: TGTGCCAGCAGCTTGGTACAGGGGGCGGGGTACAATGAGCAGTTCTTC. It encodes CASSLVQGAGYNEQFF.

The V gene is TRBV5-1, the J gene TRBJ2-3; D unresolved. This CDR3 spans 16 amino acids. The V end was cut by 4 bases, the J end by 3 bases, with 18 bases between. Germline V lookup: CDR1 SGHRS, CDR2 YFSETQ. The CDR3 spells CASSIEPGRGTDTQYF. For the CDR3, the DNA is TGCGCCAGCAGCATCGAGCCGGGCCGTGGGACAGATACGCAGTATTTT.

This clonotype was observed at least ten times. The CDR3 bases are TGTGCCTCCCGGCCAGGGGCAAATGAAAAACTGTTTTTT. Protein sequence: CASRPGANEKLFF. This chain uses TRBV30 with TRBJ1-4; possibly TRBD1 for D (6 bases). The CDR3 loop spans 13 amino acids. Germline V CDR1 and CDR2: GTSNPN, SVGIG (reference sequence). Trimming removed 7 bases from V and 5 bases from J, with 14 bases in between.

The chain couples TRBV7-9 to TRBJ2-7; D gene unclear. Trimming took off 4 bases at V and 0 bases at J, with 16 bases between the two ends. The length of the CDR3 is 16 residues. CDR1 and CDR2 from the germline V gene are SEHNR and FQNEAQ (reference sequence). The CDR3 DNA reads TGTGCCAGCAGCTCCGGGCGTAACGGGCCCTCCTACGAGCAGTACTTC. Translating it yields CASSSGRNGPSYEQYF.

The genes are TRBV20-1 and TRBJ2-1; 7 bases map to TRBD2. The CDR3 is 19 amino acids. Germline CDR1 DFQATT, CDR2 SNEGSKA (reference sequence). V was pared by 1 base and J by 0 bases, with 15 bases of the junction left unmatched. CDR3 residues: CSARVWGGSPGSSYNEQFF. CDR3 sequence (DNA): TGCAGTGCTAGAGTCTGGGGAGGGAGCCCCGGAAGCTCCTACAATGAGCAGTTCTTC.

This clonotype was seen at least ten times. The genes are TRBV20-1 and TRBJ2-3; the match to TRBD2 covers 8 bases. The CDR3 is made up of 15 amino acids. V gave up 4 bases and J gave up 3 bases; unmatched junction bases: 9. CDR1 and CDR2 (germline): DFQATT, SNEGSKA (reference sequence). The CDR3 sequence: CSATPPAGVTDTQYF. In DNA form, the CDR3 reads TGCAGTGCTACGCCACCAGCGGGGGTAACAGATACGCAGTATTTT.

This clonotype was seen ten or more times. The chain carries TRBV14 and TRBJ2-7; D may be TRBD1 (6 bases). Deletions cut 0 bases from V and 7 bases from J, with 19 bases between. Germline V lookup: CDR1 SGHDN, CDR2 FVKESK. This CDR3 comprises 16 residues. The CDR3 DNA is TGTGCCAGCAGCCAAGAAAGGGCAGACAGGCAGGGGGAGCAGTACTTC. Translated: CASSQERADRQGEQYF.

This chain connects TRBV13 to TRBJ2-7, with D tentatively TRBD2 (6 bases). CDR3 size: 14 residues. Germline V gene data show CDR1 as PRHDT and CDR2 as FYEKMQ (reference sequence). The V gene lost 0 bases and the J gene lost 4 bases, with 10 bases spanning the gap. CDR3 sequence (DNA): TGTGCCAGCAGCTTAGGCCCGCGGGGTTACGAGCAGTACTTC. It specifies CASSLGPRGYEQYF.

Only one count was recorded for this clonotype. This rearrangement joins TRBV10-3 to TRBJ1-2, with D perhaps TRBD1 (6 bases). This CDR3 region has 13 residues. Trimming removed 3 bases at V and 6 bases at J, with 11 bases between. The germline V gene encodes CDR1 ENHRY and CDR2 SYGVKD. CDR3 nucleotides: TGTGCCATCAGTGAAGTAGCAGGGGATGGCTACACCTTC. It yields the protein CAISEVAGDGYTF.

This clonotype appeared a single time. V and J are TRBV19 and TRBJ2-1; possibly TRBD2 for D (5 bases). V lost 10 bases to trimming and J lost 6 bases, with 19 bases between them. The CDR3 is 14 residues long. Germline CDR1 is LNHDA and CDR2 is SQIVND (reference sequence). The CDR3 loop is CATLSGPLSNEQFF. CDR3 in DNA: TGTGCCACCTTAAGCGGTCCCCTCTCCAATGAGCAGTTCTTC. Full variable domain (outside the CDR3, taken from reference TRBV19 and TRBJ2-1): DGGITQSPKYLFRKEGQNVTLSCEQNLNHDAMYWYRQDPGQGLRLIYYSQIVNDFQKGDIAEGYSVSREKKESFPLTVTSAQKNPTAFYLCATLSGPLSNEQFFGPGTRLTVL.

With respect to this clonotype: A single base separates this from a much larger clone, so it may be a read error. V is TRBV28 and J is TRBJ2-7; the D is unclear. The CDR3 has 11 amino acids. The germline V gene encodes CDR1 MDHEN and CDR2 SYDVKM. The CDR3 DNA follows: TGTGCCAGCAGTTTGTGGAAAGAGCAGCACTTC. Translation: CASSLWKEQHF.

The table lists this clonotype with many counts. The chain links TRBV3-1 to TRBJ2-2, with D maybe TRBD1 (5 bases). With 0 bases removed from V and 3 bases from J, the gap between germline ends came to 11 bases. This CDR3 is 16 amino acids long. Germline V CDR1 and CDR2: LGHDT, YNNKEL (reference sequence). The CDR3 here is CASSQEAGIDTGELFF. DNA of the CDR3: TGTGCCAGCAGCCAAGAAGCAGGGATCGACACCGGGGAGCTGTTTTTT.

The gene calls are TRBV6-1 and TRBJ1-5; D remains unclear. Per germline, CDR1 MNHNS and CDR2 SASEGT. V was trimmed by 5 bases and J by 3 bases, leaving 14 bases between them. This CDR3 has 15 amino acids. CDR3 sequence reads: CASSPNYSSNQPQHF. In nucleotides, the CDR3 is TGTGCCAGCAGTCCAAATTACAGTTCCAATCAGCCCCAGCATTTT.

This clonotype was seen only a few times. The chain is built from TRBV7-9 and TRBJ1-6; D possibly corresponds to TRBD1 (6 bases). The CDR3 totals 14 residues. V lost 3 bases to trimming and J lost 9 bases, with 12 bases between them. Germline V gives CDR1 SEHNR, CDR2 FQNEAQ (reference sequence). The CDR3 here is CASSFQGGGSPLHF. The CDR3 nucleotides read TGTGCCAGCAGCTTTCAAGGGGGTGGTTCACCCCTCCACTTT.